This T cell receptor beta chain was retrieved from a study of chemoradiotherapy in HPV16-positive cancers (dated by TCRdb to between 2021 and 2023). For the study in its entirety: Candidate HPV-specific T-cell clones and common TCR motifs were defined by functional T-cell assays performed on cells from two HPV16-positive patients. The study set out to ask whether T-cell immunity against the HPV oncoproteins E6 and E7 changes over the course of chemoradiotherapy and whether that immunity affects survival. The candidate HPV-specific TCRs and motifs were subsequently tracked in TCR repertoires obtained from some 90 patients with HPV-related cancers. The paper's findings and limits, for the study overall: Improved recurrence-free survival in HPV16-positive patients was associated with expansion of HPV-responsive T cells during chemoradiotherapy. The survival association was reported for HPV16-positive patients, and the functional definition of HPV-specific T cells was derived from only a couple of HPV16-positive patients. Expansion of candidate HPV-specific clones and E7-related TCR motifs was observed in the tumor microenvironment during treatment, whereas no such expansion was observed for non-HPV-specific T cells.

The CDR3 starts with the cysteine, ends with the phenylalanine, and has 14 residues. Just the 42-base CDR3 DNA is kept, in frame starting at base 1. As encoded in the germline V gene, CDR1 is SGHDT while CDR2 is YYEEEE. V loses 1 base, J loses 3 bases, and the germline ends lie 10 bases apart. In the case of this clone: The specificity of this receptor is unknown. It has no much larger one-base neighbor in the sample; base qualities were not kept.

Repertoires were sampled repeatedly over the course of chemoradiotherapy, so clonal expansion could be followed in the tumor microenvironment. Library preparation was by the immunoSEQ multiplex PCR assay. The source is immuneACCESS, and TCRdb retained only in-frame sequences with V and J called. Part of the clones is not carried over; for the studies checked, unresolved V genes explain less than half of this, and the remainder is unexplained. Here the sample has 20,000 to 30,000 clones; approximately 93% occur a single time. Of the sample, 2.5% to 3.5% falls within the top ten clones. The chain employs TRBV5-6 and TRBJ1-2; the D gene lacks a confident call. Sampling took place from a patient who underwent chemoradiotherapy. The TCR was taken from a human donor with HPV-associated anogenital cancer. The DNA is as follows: TGTGCCAGCAGCTTGTGGGAGTTGGACTATGGCTACACCTTC. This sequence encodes CASSLWELDYGYTF.